These 20 T cell receptor beta chains originate from one sample sequenced in a study of cytomegalovirus exposure and HLA in healthy donors. PCR involved 60 Vbeta and 13 Jbeta primers. The table came from immunoSEQ multiplex PCR; TCRdb's copy has only in-frame clones and leaves some out. Its clone listing holds more than 95,000 clones. Specimen: PBMCs. The receptors derive from a man aged 40-55 years in good health and CMV-seronegative.

The rearrangement links TRBV29-1 to TRBJ1-1; D is unresolved. The CDR3 has 15 amino acids. V lost 0 bases, J lost 5 bases, and 16 bases lay in between. Germline V gene data show CDR1 as SQVTM and CDR2 as ANQGSEA. CDR3 in amino acids: CSVEDEVHLRTEAFF. DNA of the CDR3: TGCAGCGTTGAAGATGAGGTACATCTGAGGACTGAAGCTTTCTTT. Variable domain in full (rest from reference TRBV29-1 and TRBJ1-1): SAVISQKPSRDICQRGTSLTIQCQVDSQVTMMFWYRQQPGQSLTLIATANQGSEATYESGFVIDKFPISRPNLTFSTLTVSNMSPEDSSIYLCSVEDEVHLRTEAFFGQGTRLTVV.

The chain couples TRBV5-4 to TRBJ1-1; TRBD1 matches 8 bases. V shed 2 bases and J 11 bases; nucleotides not matched to a gene: 8. The CDR3 is made up of 13 amino acids. CDR1 is SGHNT and CDR2 is YYREEE in the germline V gene (reference sequence). CDR3 region: CASSLQGGLEAFF. The DNA of the CDR3 is TGTGCCAGCAGCTTACAGGGGGGGCTAGAGGCTTTCTTT.

The chain employs TRBV5-4 and TRBJ1-2; D gene ambiguous. Germline lookup yields CDR1 SGHNT and CDR2 YYREEE (reference sequence). The CDR3 is made up of 12 amino acids. The germline V and J ends were trimmed by 0 bases and 9 bases, with 9 bases remaining between them. The CDR3 DNA follows: TGTGCCAGCAGCTTGGACCGCAGAAGCTACACCTTC. Translating gives CASSLDRRSYTF. Looking up the rest from reference TRBV5-4 and TRBJ1-2 gives the full variable domain: ETGVTQSPTHLIKTRGQQVTLRCSSQSGHNTVSWYQQALGQGPQFIFQYYREEENGRGNFPPRFSGLQFPNYSSELNVNALELDDSALYLCASSLDRRSYTFGSGTRLTVV.

The chain has TRBV6-5 and TRBJ2-3; 8 bases agree with TRBD1. CDR1 is MNHEY and CDR2 is SVGAGI in the germline V gene. This CDR3 comprises 16 residues. The ends lost 4 bases at V and 2 bases at J; junction bases unmatched: 8. Here the CDR3 DNA reads TGTGCCAGCAGTTTGCAGCACAGGGGGTTCACAGATACGCAGTATTTT. It encodes CASSLQHRGFTDTQYF.

V and J are TRBV10-1 and TRBJ2-3, with 11 bases aligning to TRBD1. Germline CDR1 WNHNN, CDR2 SYGVQD (reference sequence). Unmatched junction bases numbered 4, after V lost 6 bases and J lost 5 bases. This CDR3 is built from 14 residues. The CDR3 coding sequence is TGCGCCAGCAGCGGGACAGGGGGTGGAGATACGCAGTATTTT. It specifies CASSGTGGGDTQYF.

V usage is TRBV4-3 and J usage is TRBJ2-7, with 10 bases identical to TRBD1. The length of the CDR3 is 15 residues. The junction had 4 bases not matched to a gene; V was cut back by 1 base and J by 4 bases. CDR1 and CDR2 (germline): LGHNA, YSLEER. The CDR3 is CASSQVGTGVYEQYF. For the CDR3, the DNA is TGCGCCAGCAGCCAAGTTGGGACAGGGGTGTACGAGCAGTACTTC.

This chain uses TRBV10-3 with TRBJ2-5; the D gene is possibly TRBD2 (5 bases). The germline CDR1 and CDR2 sequences are ENHRY and SYGVKD. The CDR3 totals 14 residues. V shed 4 bases and J shed 4 bases, with 13 bases lying between them. The CDR3 reads CAISAAAAPETQYF. Here the CDR3 DNA reads TGTGCCATCAGTGCAGCGGCAGCTCCAGAGACCCAGTACTTC.

CDR3 sequence (DNA): TGTGCCAGCAGCGCTGGGGAGTACTATGGCTACACCTTC. Its protein product is CASSAGEYYGYTF. The chain employs TRBV9 and TRBJ1-2, with D hard to call. Trimming removed 3 bases at V and 3 bases at J, with 9 bases between. CDR3 size: 13 residues. The germline V gene encodes CDR1 SGDLS and CDR2 YYNGEE.

This chain connects TRBV9 to TRBJ2-7, with D perhaps TRBD2 (5 bases). Germline V gives CDR1 SGDLS, CDR2 YYNGEE. CDR3 length equals 15 residues. Deletions cut 0 bases from V and 4 bases from J, with 14 bases between. The CDR3 DNA reads TGTGCCAGCAGCGTAGAGGCCGGAGGCCTTTACGAGCAGTACTTC. Translating it yields CASSVEAGGLYEQYF.

This sequence joins TRBV4-2 and TRBJ1-6; a possible D gene is TRBD1 (6 bases). The CDR3 is 22 residues long. The germline gives CDR1 LGHNA, CDR2 YNFKEQ. Trimming pared 2 bases from V and 1 base from J, leaving 27 bases between. Written as DNA, the CDR3 is TGTGCCAGCAGCCAACGCCGCTTAGGGACCTGGGGGGGCGGGTCCTATAATTCACCCCTCCACTTT. It specifies CASSQRRLGTWGGGSYNSPLHF.

The chain recombines TRBV7-2 with TRBJ2-6; maybe TRBD1 (5 bases). Trimming took 1 base from V and 2 from J, leaving 12 bases between them. This CDR3 contains 17 residues. Germline V gene data show CDR1 as SGHTA and CDR2 as FQGNSA. The DNA of the CDR3 is TGTGCCAGCAGCTTAGTGGGGCGATTTACTGGGGCCAACGTCCTGACTTTC. Translation: CASSLVGRFTGANVLTF.

This chain connects TRBV27 to TRBJ2-7; 10 bases map to TRBD1. This CDR3 is built from 16 residues. The V segment lost 6 bases and the J segment 3 bases; nucleotides outside the gene matches: 11. The germline CDR1 and CDR2 sequences are MNHEY and SMNVEV (reference sequence). DNA for the CDR3: TGTGCCAGCAGAGGCCGGAAAGGGACAGGGGACTACGAGCAGTACTTC. It specifies CASRGRKGTGDYEQYF.

The V call is TRBV7-9, the J call TRBJ2-7; 7 bases fit TRBD1. With 5 bases clipped from V and 2 bases from J, the junction kept 6 bases outside the gene matches. This CDR3 is 14 amino acids long. Germline V gives CDR1 SEHNR, CDR2 FQNEAQ (reference sequence). The CDR3 DNA is TGTGCCAGCAGCCACCGACAGGGCGCCTACGAGCAGTACTTC. Encoded protein: CASSHRQGAYEQYF.

The rearrangement links TRBV2 to TRBJ1-1; possible D gene TRBD1, 6 bases. The CDR3 is 13 amino acids. Trimming shortened V by 5 bases and J by 11 bases, and 18 bases separated the two germline ends. The germline V gene encodes CDR1 SNHLY and CDR2 FYNNEI. The CDR3 region is CASSPYGQGWAFF. DNA for the CDR3: TGTGCCAGCAGTCCCTACGGGCAGGGGTGGGCTTTCTTT.

The chain has TRBV11-2 and TRBJ2-1, with 10 bases fitting TRBD1. This CDR3 has 17 amino acids. V lost 1 base to trimming and J lost 9 bases; unmatched junction nucleotides: 12. The germline V gene has CDR1 SGHAT and CDR2 FQNNGV. The CDR3 region is CASSLGVGTGVSFEQFF. The CDR3 region has the DNA TGTGCCAGCAGCTTAGGAGTAGGGACAGGGGTGTCCTTTGAGCAGTTCTTC.

The chain uses TRBV28 and TRBJ1-5; unclear D gene. Trimming pared 6 bases from V and 2 bases from J, leaving 5 bases between. Germline CDR1 is MDHEN and CDR2 is SYDVKM. CDR3 length: 12 amino acids. Here the CDR3 DNA reads TGTGCCAGCAGAACTGGCAATCAGCCCCAGCATTTT. It is translated as CASRTGNQPQHF.

Remarks on this clone: The identical CDR3 is also encoded by other nucleotide sequences in the sample. The J gene is TRBJ2-7, the V gene TRBV5-1; D is ambiguous. V was pared by 0 bases and J by 2 bases, with 3 bases between. The germline CDR1 and CDR2 sequences are SGHRS and YFSETQ. This CDR3 contains 12 residues. The DNA of the CDR3 is TGCGCCAGCAGCTTGGATACCTACGAGCAGTACTTC. This translates into CASSLDTYEQYF.

This rearrangement joins TRBV7-6 to TRBJ2-5, with 13 bases matching TRBD2. V was pared by 1 base and J by 2 bases, with 4 bases of the junction left unmatched. CDR1 SGHVS and CDR2 FNYEAQ come from the germline V gene. This CDR3 is 17 amino acids long. CDR3 coding DNA: TGTGCCAGCAGCTTAGTTCCGGGACTAGCGGGGCAAGAGACCCAGTACTTC. It yields the protein CASSLVPGLAGQETQYF. The full variable domain, with the rest looked up from reference TRBV7-6 and TRBJ2-5, is GAGVSQSPRYKVTKRGQDVALRCDPISGHVSLYWYRQALGQGPEFLTYFNYEAQQDKSGLPNDRFSAERPEGSISTLTIQRTEQRDSAMYRCASSLVPGLAGQETQYFGPGTRLLVL.

V is TRBV7-8 and J is TRBJ2-1; D is ambiguous. V was shortened by 2 bases and J by 5 bases, with 10 bases between the two germline ends. There are 14 residues in the CDR3. CDR1 SGHVS and CDR2 FQNEAQ come from the germline V gene. This CDR3 is CASSLRRVHNEQFF. In DNA, the CDR3 is TGTGCCAGCAGCTTAAGGAGAGTACACAATGAGCAGTTCTTC.

The chain carries TRBV9 and TRBJ1-4; 8 nucleotides match TRBD1. The CDR3 covers 16 residues. V was pared by 3 bases and J by 7 bases, with 11 bases of the junction left unmatched. Germline V gene data show CDR1 as SGDLS and CDR2 as YYNGEE. The CDR3 protein is CASSAMGGTGIEKLFF. The CDR3 DNA sequence: TGTGCCAGCAGCGCCATGGGGGGGACAGGTATTGAAAAACTGTTTTTT.